This is a list of T cell receptor beta chains from one sample in a study of vaccination effects on CD4 cells after COVID-19. The table came from immunoSEQ multiplex PCR; TCRdb's copy has only in-frame clones and leaves some out. The sample records about 73,000 clones, over 65% being singletons. Antigens for these TCRs are unknown. This sample comprised CD4+ T cells from PBMCs cultured without peptide, obtained after COVID-19 vaccination. The origin of the receptors is a human donor who received a COVID-19 vaccine. CDR3s include the opening cysteine and the closing phenylalanine or tryptophan. D genes are given only for firm matches. Clone size is shown for a subset of rows, as once, few, many or a class of expanded clone.

clone_size,v_call,j_call,d_call,cdr3_nt,cdr3_aa
.,TRBV28,TRBJ1-2,TRBD1,TGTGCCAGCAGTTTAGCAGGGGGGGGTTGGGGCTACACCTTC,CASSLAGGGWGYTF
.,TRBV7-9,TRBJ2-5,.,TGTGCCAGCAGCTTAGAAGGACAAGAGACCCAGTACTTC,CASSLEGQETQYF
.,TRBV18,TRBJ1-1,.,TGTGCCAGCTCACTCAGGGTGGAGGTGGGCACTGAAGCTTTCTTT,CASSLRVEVGTEAFF
.,TRBV6-1,TRBJ1-6,.,TGTGCCAGCAGTGATGCGGAGGACCACTATAATTCACCCCTCCACTTT,CASSDAEDHYNSPLHF
.,TRBV18,TRBJ1-5,.,TGTGCCAGCTCAGACGCTGCGGCTCAGCCCCAGCATTTT,CASSDAAAQPQHF
.,TRBV4-2,TRBJ1-4,.,TGTGCCAGCAGCCAAGATCGAGAAGCAACTAATGAAAAACTGTTTTTT,CASSQDREATNEKLFF
.,TRBV6-5,TRBJ1-6,TRBD1,TGTGCCACCCGACAGGGGGTGACCAATAATTCACCCCTCCACTTT,CATRQGVTNNSPLHF
.,TRBV29-1,TRBJ2-5,TRBD2,TGCAGCGTTGAAGCTAGCGGGGGGACCGAGACCCAGTACTTC,CSVEASGGTETQYF
once,TRBV12-3/TRBV12-4,TRBJ1-2,.,TGTGCCAGCAGTTTGGGGGGCGGCTATGGCTACACCTTC,CASSLGGGYGYTF
few,TRBV10-2,TRBJ1-2,.,TGCGCCAGCAGTGCGACCGACGTATCGTATGGCTACACCTTC,CASSATDVSYGYTF
.,TRBV27,TRBJ1-1,.,TGTGCCAGCAGTTTAGGTCGGACACCTAACACTGAAGCTTTCTTT,CASSLGRTPNTEAFF
.,TRBV30,TRBJ2-5,TRBD1,TGTGCCTTCCAGCCCCCAGGGGGACGAGAGACCCAGTACTTC,CAFQPPGGRETQYF
.,TRBV2,TRBJ1-1,.,TGTGCCAGCAGGCAGGGCTTGAACACTGAAGCTTTCTTT,CASRQGLNTEAFF
.,TRBV2,TRBJ2-3,.,TGTGCCAGCAGTGGGGACCGATATACGCAGTATTTT,CASSGDRYTQYF
.,TRBV5-1,TRBJ2-1,TRBD2,TGCGCCAGCAGGCGGATAGCGGGGGGGCCGTACAATGAGCAGTTCTTC,CASRRIAGGPYNEQFF
.,TRBV2,TRBJ1-2,TRBD1,TGTGCCAGCAGTTCCAGCGGACAGGGGGGGATCGGCTACACCTTC,CASSSSGQGGIGYTF
.,TRBV28,TRBJ2-3,.,TGTGCCAGCAGTTTAGGAGGTGCCCAAGCAGATACGCAGTATTTT,CASSLGGAQADTQYF
.,TRBV18,TRBJ1-1,.,TGTGCCAGCTCACCAAGAGGGGGGATGAACACTGAAGCTTTCTTT,CASSPRGGMNTEAFF
.,TRBV6-5,TRBJ2-5,.,TGTGCCAGCAGTTACTACCCATGGCAGACCCAGTACTTC,CASSYYPWQTQYF
few,TRBV5-1,TRBJ2-5,TRBD1,TGCGCCAGCAGCTTTTTGACAGGGAGTGAGGAGACCCAGTACTTC,CASSFLTGSEETQYF
.,TRBV4-3,TRBJ2-4,.,TGCGCCAGCAGCCAAGATAGGGACGGCGACCTACTAGCCAAAAACATTCAGTACTTC,CASSQDRDGDLLAKNIQYF
.,TRBV7-3,TRBJ2-2,.,TGTGCCAGCTCCCGGGGAGGGGGGAACACCGGGGAGCTGTTTTTT,CASSRGGGNTGELFF
.,TRBV20-1,TRBJ1-2,.,TGCAGTGCTAGAGCAATATGGGGCTACACCTTC,CSARAIWGYTF
.,TRBV28,TRBJ1-2,TRBD1,TGTGCCAGTAGACAGGGGTTAGGCTATGGCTACACCTTC,CASRQGLGYGYTF
few,TRBV10-1,TRBJ2-1,TRBD2,TGCGCCAGCAGTAAAGCGGGGGGTCCAAGACACTACAATGAGCAGTTCTTC,CASSKAGGPRHYNEQFF
.,TRBV6-5,TRBJ1-6,.,TGTGCCAGCCGATCCAAGAGGTTAAATTCACCCCTCCACTTT,CASRSKRLNSPLHF
.,TRBV3-1/TRBV3-2,TRBJ1-1,.,TGTGCCAGCAGCCCCACGGGCCAGGGTTTCGGTGAAGCTTTCTTT,CASSPTGQGFGEAFF
.,TRBV11-2,TRBJ1-2,TRBD1,TGTGCCAGCAGCTTACGACAGGGGGCGCGAGTTTGGGGCTACACCTTC,CASSLRQGARVWGYTF
few,TRBV5-1,TRBJ2-5,TRBD2,TGCGCCAGCGTTAGGGGACTAGCGCAACAAGAGACCCAGTACTTC,CASVRGLAQQETQYF
.,TRBV18,TRBJ2-3,.,TGTGCCAGCTCACCCCGACTTGGACAAATAGATACGCAGTATTTT,CASSPRLGQIDTQYF
.,TRBV6-5,TRBJ2-5,TRBD2,TGTGCCAGCAGAAAGCGGGGGAGCCAAGAGACCCAGTACTTC,CASRKRGSQETQYF
.,TRBV6-5,TRBJ1-4,.,TGTGCCAGTCGCGACAGTACAACTAATGAAAAACTGTTTTTT,CASRDSTTNEKLFF
once,TRBV6-2/TRBV6-3,TRBJ2-3,.,TGTGCCAGCAGTGATCAACTCCGGTCTGGCACAGATACGCAGTATTTT,CASSDQLRSGTDTQYF
few,TRBV5-1,TRBJ1-2,.,TGCGCCAGCAGCTCCGGACTTGGCGGACAGACCTATGGCTACACCTTC,CASSSGLGGQTYGYTF
.,TRBV19,TRBJ1-1,.,TGTGCCAGTAGTATGGTAGCGGGGGGCACTGAAGCTTTCTTT,CASSMVAGGTEAFF
.,TRBV15,TRBJ1-2,TRBD1,TGTGCCACCAGCAGCCTCAACAGGGGTAACTATGGCTACACCTTC,CATSSLNRGNYGYTF
.,TRBV5-1,TRBJ2-4,.,TGCGCCAGCAGCTTGGGGCAGCTAATAGCCAAAAACATTCAGTACTTC,CASSLGQLIAKNIQYF
.,TRBV18,TRBJ2-1,.,TGTGCCAGCTCCCCGGACGGTTTTTCCTACAATGAGCAGTTCTTC,CASSPDGFSYNEQFF
few,TRBV5-1,TRBJ2-1,.,TGCGCCAGCAGCTTGGGTTCTTCCGGAATCAAGCAGTTCTTC,CASSLGSSGIKQFF
.,TRBV2,TRBJ1-2,TRBD1,TGTGCCAGCAGTCATAACAGGGGCGATGGCTACACCTTC,CASSHNRGDGYTF
few,TRBV28,TRBJ2-2,.,TGTGCCAGCAGTCTCCCCGGGGAGCTGTTTTTT,CASSLPGELFF
.,TRBV5-6,TRBJ2-2,TRBD1,TGTGCCAGCGCCCGCACAGGGGGCACCGGGGAGCTGTTTTTT,CASARTGGTGELFF
.,TRBV24-1,TRBJ2-2,TRBD2,TGTGCCACCGGGAGGGACACCGGGGAGCTGTTTTTT,CATGRDTGELFF
few,TRBV20-1,TRBJ1-2,.,TGCAGTGCTAGCCCAGGGAGTGGCTACACCTTC,CSASPGSGYTF